These 25 T cell receptor beta chains originate from one sample sequenced in a study of regulatory T cells in long-lasting Graves disease. HTBI primers from iRepertoire and Arm-PCR of CDR3 regions yielded the TCR beta libraries. TCRdb re-called the multiplex PCR reads with MiXCR, one entry per CDR3 protein. The table includes 450,000 to 600,000 distinct CDR3 sequences, approximately 12% detected once. The sample's time point: newly diagnosed GD, antithyroid drugs for less than 3 months. The TCR library was prepared using RNA isolated from PBMCs. This sample also appeared in a second study, on T cells in Graves' hyperthyroidism and ophthalmopathy.

The input for sequencing was peripheral blood mononuclear cells (PBMCs), taken at new diagnosis, from a patient treated with antithyroid drugs. These receptors were collected from a man aged 25-45 years with Graves disease.

This clonotype was seen more than once but under ten times. The J gene is TRBJ2-7, the V gene TRBV4-1; possibly TRBD1 for D (5 bases). Deletions cut 0 bases from V and 2 bases from J, with 11 bases between. This CDR3 has 15 amino acids. The germline gives CDR1 MGHRA, CDR2 YSYEKL. CDR3 in amino acids: CASSQDDSFAYEQYF. The DNA of the CDR3 is TGCGCCAGCAGCCAAGATGACAGTTTCGCCTACGAGCAGTACTTC.

To note about this clonotype: The junction departs from germline at one end; a sequencing error may be responsible. This chain connects TRBV7-2 to TRBJ2-5; D is ambiguous. CDR3 length equals 15 residues. CDR1 is SGHTA, CDR2 FQGNSA, per germline. For the CDR3, the DNA is TGTGCTAGCAGCCGCCACGAGGTCCCTCAAGAGACCCAGTACTTC. This codes for CASSRHEVPQETQYF.

This clonotype showed up many times. The V call is TRBV11-2, the J call TRBJ2-7, with D possibly matching TRBD2 (6 bases). Germline V gene lookup returns CDR1 SGHAT and CDR2 FQNNGV. CDR3 size: 10 residues. V lost 5 bases and J lost 7, with 6 bases in between. The CDR3 DNA is TGTGCCAGCAGCGCGGGAGAGCAGTACTTC. Translation gives CASSAGEQYF.

Many counts were recorded for this clonotype. This chain links TRBV7-9 with TRBJ1-1; the D is unclear. Germline loops: CDR1 SEHNR, CDR2 FQNEAQ (reference sequence). V was trimmed by 8 bases and J by 3 bases, leaving 10 bases between them. There are 12 residues in the CDR3. Here the CDR3 reads CASALQDTEAFF. The CDR3 coding sequence is TGTGCCAGCGCACTCCAGGACACTGAAGCTTTCTTT.

This clonotype was found a few times. J is TRBJ2-5 and V is TRBV2; a possible D gene is TRBD2 (6 bases). Germline V gene sequence: CDR1 SNHLY, CDR2 FYNNEI. V was cut by 0 bases and J by 2 bases, with 7 bases left in between. The CDR3 is 14 amino acids. The CDR3 DNA reads as TGTGCCAGCAGTGAAGCCGCGGGGCAAGAGACCCAGTACTTC. Translation: CASSEAAGQETQYF.

The chain joins TRBV7-9 to TRBJ1-6, with D possibly matching TRBD1 (5 bases). The CDR3 is 11 residues long. Per germline, CDR1 SEHNR and CDR2 FQNEAQ (reference sequence). V was pared by 6 bases and J by 9 bases, with 6 bases between. CDR3 region: CASRGASPLHF. CDR3 bases: TGTGCCAGCAGAGGGGCTTCACCCCTCCACTTT.

This clonotype was recorded at least ten times. The chain combines TRBV7-8 with TRBJ2-7; D could derive from TRBD1 or TRBD2 (5 bases each). Germline V gene lookup returns CDR1 SGHVS and CDR2 FQNEAQ. V gave up 7 bases and J gave up 1 base, with 17 bases separating them. CDR3 length equals 15 residues. The CDR3 coding sequence is TGTGCCAGCACCAAGTCCGGGACCGCGTCCTACGAGCAGTACTTC. Protein product: CASTKSGTASYEQYF.

This clonotype was seen many times. The genes are TRBV7-9 and TRBJ2-7; D possibly corresponds to TRBD1 (5 bases). The germline CDR1 and CDR2 sequences are SEHNR and FQNEAQ (reference sequence). The CDR3 is made up of 15 amino acids. V lost 4 bases to trimming and J lost 7 bases, with 20 bases between them. The CDR3 nucleotides read TGTGCCAGCAGCTCCACCCAGGGCCCGGTATGGGAGCAGTACTTC. Translation: CASSSTQGPVWEQYF.

This clonotype was recorded many times. CDR3 residues: CASSSDMSEETQYF. DNA for the CDR3: TGTGCCAGCAGCTCGGACATGTCGGAAGAGACCCAGTACTTC. The chain links TRBV12-3 or TRBV12-4 to TRBJ2-5; D is possibly TRBD1 (5 bases). The CDR3 has 14 residues. The V end lost 6 bases, the J end lost 3 bases, and 14 bases lay between the germline ends.

This clonotype showed up just a few times. This chain joins TRBV5-1 and TRBJ1-1, with 9 bases that match TRBD1. The CDR3 covers 16 residues. Germline V CDR1 and CDR2: SGHRS, YFSETQ. V dropped 2 bases and J dropped 4; count of bases not matched to a gene: 9. CDR3 sequence: CASSLQGAGGSTEAFF. Written as DNA, the CDR3 is TGCGCCAGCAGCTTACAGGGGGCAGGAGGTAGCACTGAAGCTTTCTTT.

Worth noting for this clonotype: A much larger clone lies one base from this, so it may be a read error. The rearrangement joins TRBV27 to TRBJ2-5; D might be TRBD2 (5 bases). Trimming pared 8 bases from V and 4 bases from J, leaving 11 bases between. Germline V gene data show CDR1 as MNHEY and CDR2 as SMNVEV (reference sequence). This CDR3 contains 12 residues. The CDR3 nucleotides are TGTGCCAGCCCTAGTGCGGGAGAGACCCAGTACTTC. This translates into CASPSAGETQYF.

Ten or more counts support this clonotype. The chain carries TRBV2 and TRBJ2-3; 8 nucleotides line up with TRBD1. The ends lost 5 bases at V and 5 bases at J; junction bases unmatched: 6. CDR1 is SNHLY, CDR2 FYNNEI, per germline. The CDR3 has 14 residues. CDR3 bases: TGTGCCAGCAGTCGACAGGGGTGGGGAGATACGCAGTATTTT. Protein: CASSRQGWGDTQYF. The full variable domain, in which reference TRBV2 and TRBJ2-3 provide the parts outside the CDR3, is EPEVTQTPSHQVTQMGQEVILRCVPISNHLYFYWYRQILGQKVEFLVSFYNNEISEKSEIFDDQFSVERPDGSNFTLKIRSTKLEDSAMYFCASSRQGWGDTQYFGPGTRLTVL.

This clonotype was seen many times. The chain joins TRBV12-3 or TRBV12-4 to TRBJ2-7; perhaps TRBD2 as D (6 bases). The germline V and J ends were trimmed by 6 bases and 3 bases, with 15 bases remaining between them. There are 14 residues in the CDR3. For the CDR3, the DNA is TGTGCCAGCAGCCTTAGCGGACCCAACTACGAGCAGTACTTC. This encodes CASSLSGPNYEQYF.

The sample holds a few counts of this clonotype. V usage is TRBV27 and J usage is TRBJ2-7; tentatively, D is TRBD1 or TRBD2 (5 bases each). The length of the CDR3 is 13 residues. Germline-derived CDR1 and CDR2 are MNHEY and SMNVEV (reference sequence). V gave up 8 bases and J gave up 5 bases, with 16 bases separating them. The CDR3 spells CASGLTTAHEQYF. DNA for the CDR3: TGTGCCAGCGGACTGACGACAGCCCACGAGCAGTACTTC.

This clonotype was observed a single time. This chain connects TRBV10-1 to TRBJ2-1; TRBD2 matches 8 bases. V lost 4 bases to trimming and J lost 0 bases; unmatched junction nucleotides: 5. Per germline, CDR1 WNHNN and CDR2 SYGVQD (reference sequence). The CDR3 is 16 amino acids. In DNA form, the CDR3 reads TGCGCCAGCAGTGTTAGCGGGACCAACTCCTACAATGAGCAGTTCTTC. The encoded protein is CASSVSGTNSYNEQFF.

This clonotype was found many times. V usage is TRBV6-1 and J usage is TRBJ1-1, with D possibly being TRBD1 (5 bases). The germline gives CDR1 MNHNS, CDR2 SASEGT. The V gene lost 6 bases and the J gene lost 1 base, with 12 bases spanning the gap. The CDR3 has 14 residues. The CDR3 DNA reads as TGTGCCAGCAGCTCAGGGTACAGGAACACTGAAGCTTTCTTT. It codes for CASSSGYRNTEAFF.

This clonotype was found a few times. The chain joins TRBV2 to TRBJ1-6, with a weak D call TRBD1 (6 bases). Germline V lookup: CDR1 SNHLY, CDR2 FYNNEI. This CDR3 is 13 amino acids long. CDR3 sequence reads: CAARTVDASPLHF. Written as DNA, the CDR3 is TGTGCAGCCAGGACAGTTGATGCTTCACCCCTCCACTTT.

This clonotype has a handful of counts. The rearrangement uses TRBV24-1 and TRBJ2-5, with D tentatively TRBD1 (5 bases). The CDR3 covers 13 residues. V was pared by 4 bases and J by 5 bases, with 10 bases between. Germline CDR1 reads KGHDR; CDR2 reads SFDVKD. The CDR3 sequence is CATSDRQIETQYF. The CDR3, as DNA: TGTGCCACCAGTGACAGACAGATTGAGACCCAGTACTTC.

This clonotype showed up many times. The V call is TRBV6-1, the J call TRBJ1-5; 8 nucleotides agree with TRBD1. CDR3 length equals 15 residues. From germline, CDR1 is MNHNS and CDR2 SASEGT. Losses at the gene ends were 5 bases for V and 3 bases for J; bases not matched to a gene: 6. The CDR3 loop reads CASSKQGVLNQPQHF. The CDR3 nucleotides are TGTGCCAGCAGTAAACAGGGGGTCCTCAATCAGCCCCAGCATTTT.

CDR3 nucleotides: TGTGCCAGCAGTTTACCTCTGGGACTAGCGGGAGCCGACCCCTACGAGCAGTACTTC. Its protein product is CASSLPLGLAGADPYEQYF. This rearrangement joins TRBV28 to TRBJ2-7; 14 bases match TRBD2. The J segment lost 2 bases and the V segment lost 2 bases, leaving 11 bases of the junction unmatched. The CDR3 is made up of 19 amino acids. Germline loops: CDR1 MDHEN, CDR2 SYDVKM.

This clonotype was picked up many times. The chain has TRBV20-1 and TRBJ1-5; D is ambiguous. In germline, CDR1 is DFQATT, CDR2 SNEGSKA (reference sequence). The CDR3 has 14 residues. The V end lost 0 bases, the J end lost 2 bases, and 8 bases lay between the germline ends. The CDR3 region is CSARDSGGNQPQHF. As DNA, the CDR3 is TGCAGTGCTAGAGATAGCGGGGGCAATCAGCCCCAGCATTTT.

This chain uses TRBV14 with TRBJ2-7; a weak D match, TRBD1 (6 bases). The CDR3 length is 11 residues. V lost 11 bases and J 13 bases, leaving 21 bases between the germline ends. Germline V gene sequence: CDR1 SGHDN, CDR2 FVKESK. The CDR3 reads CAHLRRTASYF. The CDR3 DNA is TGTGCCCACCTACGCCGGACAGCTTCCTACTTC.

The sample holds many counts of this clonotype. The chain is built from TRBV12-3 or TRBV12-4 and TRBJ2-7, with 7 bases matching TRBD1. This CDR3 is 14 amino acids long. Trimming took 4 bases from V and 2 from J; bases not matched to a gene: 5. The CDR3 is CASSWDSRPYEQYF. CDR3 nucleotides: TGTGCCAGCAGTTGGGACAGTCGACCCTACGAGCAGTACTTC.

In this sample, this clonotype turned up a few times. The chain has TRBV19 and TRBJ2-3, with a possible D match to TRBD1 (5 bases). The CDR3 loop spans 14 amino acids. The germline V gene encodes CDR1 LNHDA and CDR2 SQIVND (reference sequence). Trimming removed 3 bases at V and 4 bases at J, with 11 bases between. The CDR3 coding sequence is TGTGCCAGTAGTATGGGGCACCCTGCAGATACGCAGTATTTT. Its translation: CASSMGHPADTQYF.

This clonotype was counted at least ten times. CDR3 sequence: CASSFGRQGDEKLFF. DNA for the CDR3: TGTGCCAGCAGTTTCGGAAGGCAGGGGGATGAAAAACTGTTTTTT. This sequence joins TRBV12-3 or TRBV12-4 and TRBJ1-4, with 7 nucleotides matching TRBD1. The CDR3 spans 15 residues. With 3 bases clipped from V and 6 bases from J, the junction kept 7 bases outside the gene matches.